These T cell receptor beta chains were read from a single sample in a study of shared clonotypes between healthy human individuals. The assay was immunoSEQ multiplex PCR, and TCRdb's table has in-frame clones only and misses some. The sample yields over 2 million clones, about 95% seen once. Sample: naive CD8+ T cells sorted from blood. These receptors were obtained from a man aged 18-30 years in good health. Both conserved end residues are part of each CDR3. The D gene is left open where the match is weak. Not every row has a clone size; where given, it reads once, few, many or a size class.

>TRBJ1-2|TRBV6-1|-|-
TGTGCCAGCAGTGAAATAACAGCCCCGGTTAACTATGGCTACACCTTC
CASSEITAPVNYGYTF
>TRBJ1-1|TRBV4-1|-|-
TGCGCCAGCAGCCATTTCGACAGCGGCCCTGAAGCTTTCTTT
CASSHFDSGPEAFF
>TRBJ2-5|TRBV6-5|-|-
TGTGCCAGCAGTCCCGGGGAGGGGGCCCAGTACTTC
CASSPGEGAQYF
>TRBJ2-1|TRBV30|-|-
TGTGCCTGGAGTGTCGGGAGTCACAATGAGCAGTTCTTC
CAWSVGSHNEQFF
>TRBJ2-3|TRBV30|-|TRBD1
TGTGCCTGGAGTGTAGAGGACAGGGAGGCAGATACGCAGTATTTT
CAWSVEDREADTQYF
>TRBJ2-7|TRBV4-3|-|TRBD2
TGCGCCAGCAGCCAAGATAGCTTGAGCGGGAGCTCCTACGAGCAGTACTTC
CASSQDSLSGSSYEQYF
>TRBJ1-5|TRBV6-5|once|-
TGTGCCAGCAGGGGTGGGTACAATCAGCCCCAGCATTTT
CASRGGYNQPQHF
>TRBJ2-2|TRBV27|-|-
TGTGCCAGCAGTTTAGGGCCGGGATCCAGCACCGGGGAGCTGTTTTTT
CASSLGPGSSTGELFF
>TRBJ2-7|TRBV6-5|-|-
TGTGCCAGCAGTTACTCGGTAGGGGTGGAGTACGAGCAGTACTTC
CASSYSVGVEYEQYF
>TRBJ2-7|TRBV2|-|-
TGTGCCAGCCTTGGACAGATGGGCTACGAGCAGTACTTC
CASLGQMGYEQYF
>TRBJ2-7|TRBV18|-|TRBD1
TGTGCCAGCTCACGGGGACCCGGGACAGGGTCCTACGAGCAGTACTTC
CASSRGPGTGSYEQYF
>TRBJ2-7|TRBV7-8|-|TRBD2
TGTGCCAGCCTGGGGGGGACTAGCGGAGCCGAGCAGTACTTC
CASLGGTSGAEQYF
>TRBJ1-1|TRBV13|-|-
TGTGCCAGCAGCCTCTCAATGAACACTGAAGCTTTCTTT
CASSLSMNTEAFF
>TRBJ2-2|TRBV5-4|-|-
TGTGCCAGCAGCTTGACCCTTTCCGGGGAGCTGTTTTTT
CASSLTLSGELFF
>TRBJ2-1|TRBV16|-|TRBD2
TGTGCCAGCAGCCAATCGCGGGGGACTGAGCAGTTCTTC
CASSQSRGTEQFF
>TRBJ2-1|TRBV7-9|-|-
TGTGCCAGCAGCTCCCACCTTTCGGTGAGCTCCTACAATGAGCAGTTCTTC
CASSSHLSVSSYNEQFF
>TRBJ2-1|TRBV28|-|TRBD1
TGTGCCAGCAGTCCCTCCGACAGGGTCTACAATGAGCAGTTCTTC
CASSPSDRVYNEQFF
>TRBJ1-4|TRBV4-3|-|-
TGCGCCAGCAGCCAAGAGCCTCCGCGGAACACTAATGAAAAACTGTTTTTT
CASSQEPPRNTNEKLFF
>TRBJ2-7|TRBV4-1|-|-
TGCGCCAGCAGCCAAGGAAGGGTTTACGAGCAGTACTTC
CASSQGRVYEQYF
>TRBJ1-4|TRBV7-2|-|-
TGTGCCAGCAGCTTAGGGGGGCACCTCACAGGGAATGAAAAACTGTTTTTT
CASSLGGHLTGNEKLFF
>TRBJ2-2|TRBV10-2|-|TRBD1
TGCGCCAGCAGTGAAGGGGGCCCCTTTTTAGAGCTGTTTTTT
CASSEGGPFLELFF
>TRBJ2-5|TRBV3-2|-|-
TGTGCCAGCCGGGACAGGTCGTACTTC
CASRDRSYF
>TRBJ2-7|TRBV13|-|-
TGTGCCAGCAGCTTAAAAGGGGTCAGCTACGAGCAGTACTTC
CASSLKGVSYEQYF
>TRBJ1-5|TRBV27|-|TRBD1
TGTGCCAGCAGTTCGACCCAGGGGGTGGATCAGCCCCAGCATTTT
CASSSTQGVDQPQHF
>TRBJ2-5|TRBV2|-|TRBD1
TGTGCCAGCAGTCCCGGGACAGGGATCCAAGAGACCCAGTACTTC
CASSPGTGIQETQYF
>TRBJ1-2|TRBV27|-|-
TGTGCCAGCAGTTTTGGACCAAACTATGGCTACACCTTC
CASSFGPNYGYTF
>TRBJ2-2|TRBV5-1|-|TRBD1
TGCGCCAGCAGCTCCTGGACAGGGGAAACCGGGGAGCTGTTTTTT
CASSSWTGETGELFF
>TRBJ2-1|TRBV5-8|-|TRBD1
TGTGCCAGCAGGGGGACAGGGGGTCCGATCTTATACAATGAGCAGTTCTTC
CASRGTGGPILYNEQFF
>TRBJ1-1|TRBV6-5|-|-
TGTGCCAGCAGTTACCAACAGTTCGCTGAAGCTTTCTTT
CASSYQQFAEAFF
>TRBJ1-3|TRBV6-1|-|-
TGTGCCAGCAGTGAGGACGGGAGCTCTGGAAACACCATATATTTT
CASSEDGSSGNTIYF
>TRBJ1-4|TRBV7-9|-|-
TGTGCCAGCAGCCTAAGTGTCCCGAGAGCAACTAATGAAAAACTGTTTTTT
CASSLSVPRATNEKLFF
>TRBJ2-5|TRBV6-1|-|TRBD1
TGTGCCAGCCCAGCAAGGACAGGGCGAGAAGAGACCCAGTACTTC
CASPARTGREETQYF
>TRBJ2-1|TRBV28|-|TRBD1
TGTGCCAGCAATGACGGGCCGGGACAGGGGGCCAATGAGCAGTTCTTC
CASNDGPGQGANEQFF